Listed below are T cell receptor beta chains from one sample, sequenced in a study of CD8+ T cells in alopecia areata. Only in-frame clones appear in the TCRdb table, and some are missing; sequencing was by immunoSEQ multiplex PCR. The sample lists about 110,000 clones; 55% to 75% were seen once. Sequenced input: CD8+ T cells sorted from blood. The receptors derive from a human donor in good health. Both conserved end residues are part of each CDR3. The D gene is left open where the match is weak. Some rows mark clone size as missing; the rest say once, few, many or name a class of expanded clone.

J: TRBJ2-3
V: TRBV9
size: .
D: .
CDR3: CASSGQDSTDTQYF
DNA: TGTGCCAGCAGCGGACAGGACAGCACAGATACGCAGTATTTT

J: TRBJ1-5
V: TRBV5-6
size: .
D: .
CDR3: CASSVGANQPQHF
DNA: TGTGCCAGCAGCGTGGGGGCTAATCAGCCCCAGCATTTT

J: TRBJ2-1
V: TRBV2
size: once
D: TRBD2
CDR3: CASRQSSGAYNEQFF
DNA: TGTGCCAGCAGACAATCTAGCGGGGCGTACAATGAGCAGTTCTTC

J: TRBJ1-1
V: TRBV15
size: .
D: .
CDR3: CATSRDSETASTEAFF
DNA: TGTGCCACCAGCAGAGATAGTGAGACAGCTAGCACTGAAGCTTTCTTT

J: TRBJ2-3
V: TRBV7-2
size: .
D: TRBD1
CDR3: CASSLTGAHSTDTQYF
DNA: TGTGCCAGCAGCTTGACAGGGGCCCACTCCACAGATACGCAGTATTTT

J: TRBJ2-2
V: TRBV11-2
size: .
D: .
CDR3: CASSSVGELFF
DNA: TGTGCCAGCAGCTCCGTGGGGGAGCTGTTTTTT

J: TRBJ1-5
V: TRBV25-1
size: .
D: .
CDR3: CASSEWGSNQPQHF
DNA: TGTGCCAGCAGTGAATGGGGTAGCAATCAGCCCCAGCATTTT

J: TRBJ2-1
V: TRBV11-2
size: few
D: TRBD1
CDR3: CASSFLGQGANDEQFF
DNA: TGTGCCAGCAGCTTTCTGGGACAGGGGGCGAACGATGAGCAGTTCTTC

J: TRBJ1-1
V: TRBV10-2
size: few
D: .
CDR3: CATVPIKDTWMNTEAFF
DNA: TGCGCAACGGTGCCTATCAAGGACACCTGGATGAACACTGAAGCTTTCTTT

J: TRBJ2-2
V: TRBV9
size: .
D: TRBD1
CDR3: CASSLSPGTGDTGELFF
DNA: TGTGCCAGCAGTCTCTCCCCGGGGACAGGGGACACCGGGGAGCTGTTTTTT

J: TRBJ1-5
V: TRBV7-2
size: .
D: .
CDR3: CASRNAGAPDVYSNQPQHF
DNA: TGTGCCAGCCGTAACGCGGGGGCCCCCGACGTTTATAGCAATCAGCCCCAGCATTTT

J: TRBJ2-1
V: TRBV13
size: once
D: TRBD2
CDR3: CASSPAGSGGRGNEQFF
DNA: TGTGCCAGCAGCCCAGCGGGTAGCGGGGGGAGGGGCAATGAGCAGTTCTTC

J: TRBJ2-7
V: TRBV5-6
size: .
D: TRBD1
CDR3: CASSPGTGGYEQYF
DNA: TGTGCCAGCAGCCCCGGGACAGGGGGCTACGAGCAGTACTTC

J: TRBJ2-1
V: TRBV9
size: .
D: TRBD2
CDR3: CASSQTASGSYNEQFF
DNA: TGTGCCAGCTCCCAGACGGCTAGCGGTTCCTACAATGAGCAGTTCTTC

J: TRBJ1-2
V: TRBV19
size: .
D: .
CDR3: CASSIDVLSGHYGYTF
DNA: TGTGCCAGTAGTATAGATGTACTCTCCGGCCACTATGGCTACACCTTC

J: TRBJ2-3
V: TRBV19
size: few
D: .
CDR3: CASSEGTVRPTTDTQYF
DNA: TGTGCCAGTAGTGAGGGGACTGTACGGCCTACCACAGATACGCAGTATTTT

J: TRBJ1-2
V: TRBV5-6
size: .
D: .
CDR3: CASSLASGYGYTF
DNA: TGTGCCAGCAGCTTGGCCTCAGGCTATGGCTACACCTTC

J: TRBJ2-5
V: TRBV19
size: few
D: .
CDR3: CASRDSRGFQETQYF
DNA: TGTGCCAGCCGGGACAGCCGGGGGTTCCAAGAGACCCAGTACTTC

J: TRBJ2-5
V: TRBV13
size: .
D: TRBD2
CDR3: CASSAYPPGTSGAGETQYF
DNA: TGTGCCAGCAGCGCCTATCCTCCCGGGACTAGCGGGGCTGGGGAGACCCAGTACTTC

J: TRBJ1-2
V: TRBV10-3
size: .
D: .
CDR3: CAISVHGNYGYTF
DNA: TGTGCCATCAGTGTGCACGGAAACTATGGCTACACCTTC

J: TRBJ2-3
V: TRBV25-1
size: few
D: .
CDR3: CASSDSPATDTQYF
DNA: TGTGCCAGCAGTGATTCACCAGCGACAGATACGCAGTATTTT

J: TRBJ1-1
V: TRBV2
size: .
D: .
CDR3: CASNEGRLNTEAFF
DNA: TGTGCCAGCAACGAAGGACGCTTGAACACTGAAGCTTTCTTT

J: TRBJ1-6
V: TRBV2
size: .
D: TRBD1
CDR3: CASSSPRTGHDSPLHF
DNA: TGTGCCAGCAGTTCGCCACGGACAGGACACGATTCACCCCTCCACTTT

J: TRBJ1-5
V: TRBV7-3
size: .
D: .
CDR3: CASSFRDGDQPQHF
DNA: TGTGCCAGCAGCTTCCGGGACGGCGATCAGCCCCAGCATTTT

J: TRBJ1-1
V: TRBV28
size: few
D: .
CDR3: CATTWAGANTEAFF
DNA: TGTGCCACGACATGGGCCGGGGCGAACACTGAAGCTTTCTTT

J: TRBJ1-2
V: TRBV10-3
size: few
D: .
CDR3: CAISETGLYGYTF
DNA: TGTGCCATCAGTGAGACAGGGCTCTATGGCTACACCTTC

J: TRBJ1-5
V: TRBV28
size: few
D: .
CDR3: CASSPREEYSNQPQHF
DNA: TGTGCCAGCAGTCCGCGGGAGGAGTATAGCAATCAGCCCCAGCATTTT

J: TRBJ2-2
V: TRBV29-1
size: few
D: TRBD1
CDR3: CSVEAGGLTGELFF
DNA: TGCAGCGTTGAGGCAGGGGGCTTGACCGGGGAGCTGTTTTTT

J: TRBJ1-4
V: TRBV5-6
size: .
D: TRBD1
CDR3: CASSLRGHEKLFF
DNA: TGTGCCAGCAGCTTGAGGGGGCATGAAAAACTGTTTTTT

J: TRBJ1-4
V: TRBV4-1
size: once
D: .
CDR3: CASSPEGDGRPGEKLFF
DNA: TGCGCCAGCAGCCCCGAAGGAGACGGCAGGCCTGGGGAAAAACTGTTTTTT

J: TRBJ2-7
V: TRBV13
size: .
D: .
CDR3: CASSSNQAYEQYF
DNA: TGTGCCAGCAGCTCCAATCAGGCCTACGAGCAGTACTTC

J: TRBJ1-2
V: TRBV29-1
size: .
D: .
CDR3: CSVEFSLTRDGYTF
DNA: TGCAGCGTTGAGTTTAGTTTGACTCGGGATGGCTACACCTTC

J: TRBJ2-3
V: TRBV5-6
size: .
D: .
CDR3: CASSFKDTQYF
DNA: TGTGCCAGCAGCTTTAAGGATACGCAGTATTTT

J: TRBJ1-1
V: TRBV7-9
size: .
D: .
CDR3: CASSGGEPEAFF
DNA: TGTGCCAGCAGCGGAGGTGAGCCTGAAGCTTTCTTT

J: TRBJ1-1
V: TRBV7-2
size: .
D: .
CDR3: CASTLGGPEAFF
DNA: TGTGCCAGCACCTTGGGTGGACCTGAAGCTTTCTTT

J: TRBJ2-2
V: TRBV5-1
size: .
D: .
CDR3: CASRLDSNTGELFF
DNA: TGCGCCAGCAGGCTCGACTCAAACACCGGGGAGCTGTTTTTT

J: TRBJ1-5
V: TRBV7-9
size: .
D: .
CDR3: CASSLGGLNQPQHF
DNA: TGTGCCAGCAGCTTGGGGGGCCTCAATCAGCCCCAGCATTTT

J: TRBJ2-1
V: TRBV19
size: few
D: TRBD2
CDR3: CASSPLAGGPGEQFF
DNA: TGTGCCAGTAGCCCCTTAGCGGGGGGGCCGGGTGAGCAGTTCTTC

J: TRBJ2-1
V: TRBV29-1
size: .
D: TRBD2
CDR3: CSVEYRAVAGGPYNEQFF
DNA: TGCAGCGTTGAATATCGGGCGGTAGCGGGGGGGCCCTACAATGAGCAGTTCTTC

J: TRBJ2-7
V: TRBV2
size: few
D: .
CDR3: CASSEGQQAYEQYF
DNA: TGTGCCAGCAGTGAAGGGCAGCAAGCCTACGAGCAGTACTTC

J: TRBJ1-1
V: TRBV5-1
size: .
D: .
CDR3: CASSLVGENTEAFF
DNA: TGCGCCAGCAGCTTGGTTGGAGAGAACACTGAAGCTTTCTTT

J: TRBJ2-4
V: TRBV2
size: .
D: TRBD2
CDR3: CASIGTSGGTTSQYF
DNA: TGTGCCAGCATAGGGACTAGCGGGGGAACCACGTCTCAGTACTTC

J: TRBJ2-6
V: TRBV30
size: medium-sized
D: .
CDR3: CAWSWSESSSGANVLTF
DNA: TGTGCCTGGAGTTGGTCAGAGAGTTCCTCTGGGGCCAACGTCCTGACTTTC

J: TRBJ1-5
V: TRBV19
size: .
D: TRBD1
CDR3: CASSMGQGLSNQPQHF
DNA: TGTGCCAGTAGTATGGGACAGGGGCTGAGCAATCAGCCCCAGCATTTT

J: TRBJ2-7
V: TRBV7-6
size: .
D: TRBD2
CDR3: CASSLSSGETYEQYF
DNA: TGTGCCAGCAGCTTATCTAGCGGGGAGACCTACGAGCAGTACTTC

J: TRBJ1-1
V: TRBV13
size: .
D: TRBD1
CDR3: CASSLRGLTEAFF
DNA: TGTGCCAGCAGCTTAAGGGGGCTCACTGAAGCTTTCTTT

J: TRBJ1-2
V: TRBV2
size: once
D: .
CDR3: CASSDMRGANYGYTF
DNA: TGTGCCAGCAGTGACATGAGGGGGGCTAACTATGGCTACACCTTC

J: TRBJ1-5
V: TRBV15
size: few
D: .
CDR3: CATTSTGNQPQHF
DNA: TGTGCCACCACATCGACGGGGAATCAGCCCCAGCATTTT

J: TRBJ2-2
V: TRBV27
size: once
D: .
CDR3: CASSPNRGGGLFF
DNA: TGTGCCAGCAGTCCGAACAGGGGAGGGGGGCTGTTTTTT

J: TRBJ1-2
V: TRBV28
size: .
D: .
CDR3: CASSFGFRPSYGYTF
DNA: TGTGCCAGCAGTTTTGGATTCAGACCATCCTATGGCTACACCTTC

J: TRBJ1-2
V: TRBV6-1
size: .
D: .
CDR3: CASSPSVGSGGYTF
DNA: TGTGCCAGCAGCCCCTCCGTGGGGTCGGGGGGCTACACCTTC

J: TRBJ1-6
V: TRBV2
size: .
D: .
CDR3: CASSDQVLAPLHF
DNA: TGTGCCAGCAGTGATCAGGTTTTGGCACCCCTCCACTTT

J: TRBJ2-1
V: TRBV29-1
size: .
D: .
CDR3: CSVEAGIGGAGFEREQFF
DNA: TGCAGCGTTGAAGCCGGGATAGGGGGGGCCGGTTTTGAGAGGGAGCAGTTCTTC